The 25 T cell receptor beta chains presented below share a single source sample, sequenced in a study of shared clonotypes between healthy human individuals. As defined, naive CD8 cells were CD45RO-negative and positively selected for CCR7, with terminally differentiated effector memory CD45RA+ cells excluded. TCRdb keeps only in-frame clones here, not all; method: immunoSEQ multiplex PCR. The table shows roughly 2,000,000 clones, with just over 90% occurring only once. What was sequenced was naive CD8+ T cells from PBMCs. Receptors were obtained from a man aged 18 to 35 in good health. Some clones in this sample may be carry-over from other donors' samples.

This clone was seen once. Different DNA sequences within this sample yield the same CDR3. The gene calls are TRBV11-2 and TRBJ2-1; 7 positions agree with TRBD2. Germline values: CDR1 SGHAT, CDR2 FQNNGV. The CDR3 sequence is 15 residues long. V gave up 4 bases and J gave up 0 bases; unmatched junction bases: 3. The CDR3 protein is CASSSGLSSYNEQFF. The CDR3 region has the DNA TGTGCCAGCAGCTCGGGACTAAGCTCCTACAATGAGCAGTTCTTC.

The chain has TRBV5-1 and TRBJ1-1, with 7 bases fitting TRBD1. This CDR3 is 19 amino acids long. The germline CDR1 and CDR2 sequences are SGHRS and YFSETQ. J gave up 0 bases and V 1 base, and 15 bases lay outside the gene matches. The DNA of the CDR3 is TGCGCCAGCAGCTTGAGGCCTAGTAACAGACAGGGCATGAACACTGAAGCTTTCTTT. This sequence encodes CASSLRPSNRQGMNTEAFF.

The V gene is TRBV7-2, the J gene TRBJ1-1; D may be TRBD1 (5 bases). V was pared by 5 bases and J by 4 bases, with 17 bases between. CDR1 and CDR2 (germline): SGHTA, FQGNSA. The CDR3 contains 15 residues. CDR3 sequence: CASSARDGAGTEAFF. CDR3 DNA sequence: TGTGCCAGCAGCGCCCGGGACGGGGCGGGCACTGAAGCTTTCTTT. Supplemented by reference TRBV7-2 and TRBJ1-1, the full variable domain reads GAGVSQSPSNKVTEKGKDVELRCDPISGHTALYWYRQSLGQGLEFLIYFQGNSAPDKSGLPSDRFSAERTGGSVSTLTIQRTQQEDSAVYLCASSARDGAGTEAFFGQGTRLTVV.

CDR3 in DNA: TGTGCCACCAGCAGCTTGATCGGAGTTGGCGGGGAGCTGTTTTTT. This gives the protein CATSSLIGVGGELFF. The chain is built from TRBV15 and TRBJ2-2; D not certain. Germline CDR1 reads LNHNV; CDR2 reads YYDKDF (reference sequence). The CDR3 loop spans 15 amino acids. Trimming cost V 3 bases and J 7 bases, with 15 bases left between them.

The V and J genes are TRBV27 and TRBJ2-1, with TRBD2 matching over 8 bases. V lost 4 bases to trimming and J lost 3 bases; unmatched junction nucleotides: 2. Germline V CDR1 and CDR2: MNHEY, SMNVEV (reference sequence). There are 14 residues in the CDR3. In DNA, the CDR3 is TGTGCCAGCAGTTATACTAGCGGCTACAATGAGCAGTTCTTC. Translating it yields CASSYTSGYNEQFF.

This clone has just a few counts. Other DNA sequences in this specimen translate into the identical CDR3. CDR3 residues: CASSIWGQETQYF. Here the CDR3 DNA reads TGTGCCAGTAGTATTTGGGGGCAAGAGACCCAGTACTTC. The J gene is TRBJ2-5, the V gene TRBV19; D assignment may be TRBD1 or TRBD2 (5 bases each). The CDR3 consists of 13 residues. Per germline, CDR1 LNHDA and CDR2 SQIVND (reference sequence). V shed 3 bases and J shed 2 bases, with 7 bases lying between them.

The CDR3 reads CASSHPEGNYGYTF. CDR3 nucleotides: TGTGCCAGCAGCCACCCGGAAGGCAACTATGGCTACACCTTC. The chain combines TRBV7-2 with TRBJ1-2; no firm D call. V was pared by 5 bases and J by 2 bases, with 12 bases between. CDR1 is SGHTA, CDR2 FQGNSA, per germline. The CDR3 totals 14 residues.

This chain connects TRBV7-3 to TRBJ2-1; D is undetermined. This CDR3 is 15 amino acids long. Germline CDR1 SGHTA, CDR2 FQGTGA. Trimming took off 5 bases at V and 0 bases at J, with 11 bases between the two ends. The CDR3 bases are TGTGCCAGCAGCACATACAAGAGCTCCTACAATGAGCAGTTCTTC. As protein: CASSTYKSSYNEQFF.

The CDR3 coding sequence is TGCGCCAGCAGCCAAGCAGTAGTCAATGAAAAACTGTTTTTT. Protein sequence: CASSQAVVNEKLFF. The chain links TRBV4-1 to TRBJ1-4; D remains ambiguous. V was trimmed by 1 base and J by 5 bases, leaving 8 bases between them. Germline V CDR1 and CDR2: MGHRA, YSYEKL. The CDR3 covers 14 residues.

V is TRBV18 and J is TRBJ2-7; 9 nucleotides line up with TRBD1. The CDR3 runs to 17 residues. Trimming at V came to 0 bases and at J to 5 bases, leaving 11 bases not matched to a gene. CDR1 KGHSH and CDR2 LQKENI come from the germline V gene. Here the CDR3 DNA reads TGTGCCAGCTCACCACCGGGGTCACAGGGGGCTCAAGACGAGCAGTACTTC. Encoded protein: CASSPPGSQGAQDEQYF.

CDR3: CASSDRDRVSDTQYF. CDR3 in DNA: TGTGCCAGCAGCGACCGGGACAGGGTTTCTGATACGCAGTATTTT. V gene TRBV9 combines with J gene TRBJ2-3; 9 nucleotides match TRBD1. The CDR3 is made up of 15 amino acids. CDR1 is SGDLS, CDR2 YYNGEE, per germline. V shed 3 bases, J shed 6 bases, and the junction held 8 bases outside the gene matches.

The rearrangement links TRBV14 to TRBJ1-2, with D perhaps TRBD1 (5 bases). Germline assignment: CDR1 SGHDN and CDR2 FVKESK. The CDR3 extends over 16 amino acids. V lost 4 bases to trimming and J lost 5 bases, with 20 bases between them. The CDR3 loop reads CASSPTDRDRRYGYTF. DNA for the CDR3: TGTGCCAGCAGCCCTACTGATCGGGACCGCCGTTATGGCTACACCTTC.

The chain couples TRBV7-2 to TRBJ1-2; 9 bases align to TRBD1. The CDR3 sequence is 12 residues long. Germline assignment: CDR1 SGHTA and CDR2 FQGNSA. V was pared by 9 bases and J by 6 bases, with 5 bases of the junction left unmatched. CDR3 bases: TGTGCCAGACAGGGGGCGAGAAATGGCTACACCTTC. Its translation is CARQGARNGYTF.

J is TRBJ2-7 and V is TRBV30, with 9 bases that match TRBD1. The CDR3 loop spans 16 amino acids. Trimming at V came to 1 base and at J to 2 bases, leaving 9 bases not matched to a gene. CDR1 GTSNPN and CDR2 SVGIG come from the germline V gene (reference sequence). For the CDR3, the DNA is TGTGCCTGGAGTGGATACCCGGGACAGGGCGCCTACGAGCAGTACTTC. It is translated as CAWSGYPGQGAYEQYF.

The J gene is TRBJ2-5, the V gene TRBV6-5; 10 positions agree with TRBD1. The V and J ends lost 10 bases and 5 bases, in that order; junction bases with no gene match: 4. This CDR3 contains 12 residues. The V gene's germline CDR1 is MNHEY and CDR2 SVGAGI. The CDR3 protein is CAIRDRGETQYF. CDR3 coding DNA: TGTGCCATACGGGACAGGGGTGAGACCCAGTACTTC.

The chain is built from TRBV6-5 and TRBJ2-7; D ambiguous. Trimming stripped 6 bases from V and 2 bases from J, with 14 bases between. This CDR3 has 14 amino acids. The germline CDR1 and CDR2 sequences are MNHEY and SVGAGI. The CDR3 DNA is TGTGCCAGCAGCTGGCAGCATCTAGCCTACGAGCAGTACTTC. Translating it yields CASSWQHLAYEQYF.

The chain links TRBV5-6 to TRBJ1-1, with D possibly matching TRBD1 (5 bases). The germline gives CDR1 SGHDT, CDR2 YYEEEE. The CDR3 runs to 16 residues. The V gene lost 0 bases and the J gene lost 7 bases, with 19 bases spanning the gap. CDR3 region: CASSLEGREGLDEAFF. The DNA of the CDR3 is TGTGCCAGCAGCTTGGAGGGTAGGGAGGGGCTGGATGAAGCTTTCTTT.

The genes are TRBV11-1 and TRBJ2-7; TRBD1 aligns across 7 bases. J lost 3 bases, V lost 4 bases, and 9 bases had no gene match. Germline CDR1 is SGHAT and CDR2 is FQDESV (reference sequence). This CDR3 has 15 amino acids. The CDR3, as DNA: TGTGCCAGCAGCTCCCGGACAGGAGCTGACTACGAGCAGTACTTC. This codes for CASSSRTGADYEQYF.

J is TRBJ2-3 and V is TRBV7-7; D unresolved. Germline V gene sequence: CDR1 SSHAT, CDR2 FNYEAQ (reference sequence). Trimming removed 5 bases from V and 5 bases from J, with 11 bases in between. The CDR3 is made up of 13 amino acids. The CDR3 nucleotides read TGTGCCAGCAGCCCCGACCCCGGAGATACGCAGTATTTT. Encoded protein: CASSPDPGDTQYF.

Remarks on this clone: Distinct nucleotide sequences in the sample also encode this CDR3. Here the CDR3 reads CASSLNTEAFF. CDR3 nucleotides: TGCGCCAGCAGCCTGAACACTGAAGCTTTCTTT. V gene TRBV4-1 combines with J gene TRBJ1-1, with D uncertain. CDR3 length equals 11 residues. Trimming cost V 4 bases and J 0 bases, with 0 bases left between them. Germline V lookup: CDR1 MGHRA, CDR2 YSYEKL.

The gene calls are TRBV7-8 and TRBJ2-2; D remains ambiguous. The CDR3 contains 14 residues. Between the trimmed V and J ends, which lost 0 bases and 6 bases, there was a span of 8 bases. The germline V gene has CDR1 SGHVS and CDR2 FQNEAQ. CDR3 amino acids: CASSLAPDAGELFF. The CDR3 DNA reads TGTGCCAGCAGCTTAGCGCCCGACGCCGGGGAGCTGTTTTTT.

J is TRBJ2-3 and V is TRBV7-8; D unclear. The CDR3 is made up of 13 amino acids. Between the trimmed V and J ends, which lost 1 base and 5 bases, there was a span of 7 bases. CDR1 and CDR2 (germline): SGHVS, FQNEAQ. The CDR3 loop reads CASSLGKKDTQYF. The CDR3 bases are TGTGCCAGCAGCTTAGGGAAGAAAGATACGCAGTATTTT.

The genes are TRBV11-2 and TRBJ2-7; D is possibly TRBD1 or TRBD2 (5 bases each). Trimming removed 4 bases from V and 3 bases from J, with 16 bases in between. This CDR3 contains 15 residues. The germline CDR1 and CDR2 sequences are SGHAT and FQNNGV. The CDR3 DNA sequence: TGTGCCAGCAGCTCCGGGACCCCAATAGGCTACGAGCAGTACTTC. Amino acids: CASSSGTPIGYEQYF. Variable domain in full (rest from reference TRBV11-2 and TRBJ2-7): EAGVAQSPRYKIIEKRQSVAFWCNPISGHATLYWYQQILGQGPKLLIQFQNNGVVDDSQLPKDRFSAERLKGVDSTLKIQPAKLEDSAVYLCASSSGTPIGYEQYFGPGTRLTVT.

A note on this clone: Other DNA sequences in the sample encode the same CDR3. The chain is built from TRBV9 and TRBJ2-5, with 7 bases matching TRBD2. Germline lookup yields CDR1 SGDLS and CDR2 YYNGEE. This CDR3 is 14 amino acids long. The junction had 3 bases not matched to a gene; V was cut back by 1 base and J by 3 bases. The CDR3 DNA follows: TGTGCCAGCAGCGTAAGCGGGACTGAAGAGACCCAGTACTTC. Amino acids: CASSVSGTEETQYF.

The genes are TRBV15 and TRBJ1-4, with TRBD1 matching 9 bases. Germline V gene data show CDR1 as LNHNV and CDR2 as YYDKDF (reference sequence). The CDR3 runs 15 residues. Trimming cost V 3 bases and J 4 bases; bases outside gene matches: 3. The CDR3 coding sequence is TGTGCCACCAGCAGGGGGACAGGGATTAATGAAAAACTGTTTTTT. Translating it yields CATSRGTGINEKLFF.